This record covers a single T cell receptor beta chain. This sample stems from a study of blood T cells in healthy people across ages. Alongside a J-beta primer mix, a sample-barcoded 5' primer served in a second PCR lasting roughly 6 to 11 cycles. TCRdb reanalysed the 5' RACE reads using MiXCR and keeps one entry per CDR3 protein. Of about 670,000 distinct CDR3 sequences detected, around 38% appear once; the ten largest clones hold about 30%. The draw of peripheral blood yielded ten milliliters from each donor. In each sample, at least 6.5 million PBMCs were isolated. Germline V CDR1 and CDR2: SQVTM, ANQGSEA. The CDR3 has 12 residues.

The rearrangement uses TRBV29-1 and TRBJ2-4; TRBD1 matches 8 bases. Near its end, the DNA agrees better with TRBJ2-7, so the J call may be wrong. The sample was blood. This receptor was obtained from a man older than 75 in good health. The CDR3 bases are TGCAGCGTCGGGACAGGTTTCCACGAGCAGTACTTC. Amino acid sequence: CSVGTGFHEQYF.